The T cell receptor (beta chain) under discussion was sequenced for a study of CD8 T cells in Susac syndrome. The RNA, about 0.5 to 1 ug, was put through reverse transcription using random hexamers. TCRdb fed the immunoSEQ multiplex PCR reads into MiXCR, producing one record per CDR3 protein. The table shows fewer than 150,000 distinct CDR3 sequences, with around 91% occurring only once. The germline gives CDR1 SGHNT, CDR2 YYREEE (reference sequence). There are 13 residues in the CDR3. V was shortened by 5 bases and J by 5 bases, with 14 bases between the two germline ends. The chain recombines TRBV5-4 with TRBJ2-7, with D perhaps TRBD2 (6 bases). This TCR derives from a human donor with multiple sclerosis. Sequencing used CD8+ T cells from PBMCs. In DNA, the CDR3 is TGTGCCAGCAGGGAGGGGACGTCGGACGAGCAGTACTTC. This sequence encodes CASREGTSDEQYF.